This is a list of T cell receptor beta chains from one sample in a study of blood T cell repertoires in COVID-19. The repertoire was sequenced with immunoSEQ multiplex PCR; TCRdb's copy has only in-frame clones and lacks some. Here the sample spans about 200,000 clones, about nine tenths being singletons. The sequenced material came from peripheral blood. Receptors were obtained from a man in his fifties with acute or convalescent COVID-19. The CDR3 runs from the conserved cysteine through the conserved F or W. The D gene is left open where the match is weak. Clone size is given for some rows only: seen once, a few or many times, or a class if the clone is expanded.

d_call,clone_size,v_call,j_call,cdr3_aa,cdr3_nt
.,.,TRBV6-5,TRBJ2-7,CASSPTGRHEQYF,TGTGCCAGCAGTCCAACAGGGAGACACGAGCAGTACTTC
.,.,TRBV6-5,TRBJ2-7,CASRRQDWEQYF,TGTGCCAGCAGGCGACAGGATTGGGAGCAGTACTTC
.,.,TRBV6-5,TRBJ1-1,CASSMGGLGAFF,TGTGCCAGCAGTATGGGGGGGCTTGGAGCTTTCTTT
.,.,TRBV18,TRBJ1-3,CASSPPGFGDSGGNTIYF,TGTGCCAGCTCACCCCCGGGATTCGGCGATTCCGGAGGAAACACCATATATTTT
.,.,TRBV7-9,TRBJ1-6,CASSPLTGSPNSPLHF,TGTGCCAGCAGCCCACTAACAGGGTCCCCCAATTCACCCCTCCACTTT
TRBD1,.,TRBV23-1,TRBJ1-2,CASSRGGTGHANYGYTF,TGCGCCAGCAGTCGGGGAGGGACAGGGCATGCGAACTATGGCTACACCTTC
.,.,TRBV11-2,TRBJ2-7,CASSLSTGSVGEQYF,TGTGCCAGCAGCTTAAGTACAGGGTCGGTTGGAGAGCAGTACTTC
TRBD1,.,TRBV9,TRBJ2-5,CASSATGAPPGETQYF,TGTGCCAGCAGCGCGACAGGGGCACCTCCGGGAGAGACCCAGTACTTC
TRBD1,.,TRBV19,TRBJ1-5,CASSILDRAGFSNQPQHF,TGTGCCAGTAGTATACTGGACAGGGCAGGCTTCAGCAATCAGCCCCAGCATTTT
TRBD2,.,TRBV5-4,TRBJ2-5,CASAIGGGGETQYF,TGTGCCAGCGCAATCGGGGGGGGCGGAGAGACCCAGTACTTC
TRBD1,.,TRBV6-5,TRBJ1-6,CASPPGTASPLHF,TGTGCCAGTCCTCCCGGGACAGCTTCACCCCTCCACTTT
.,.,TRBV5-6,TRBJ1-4,CASSLAGAMEKLFF,TGTGCCAGCAGCTTGGCAGGGGCGATGGAAAAACTGTTTTTT
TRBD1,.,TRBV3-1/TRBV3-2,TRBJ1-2,CASSSLGQGAFYGYTF,TGTGCCAGCAGCTCCCTGGGACAGGGGGCTTTTTATGGCTACACCTTC
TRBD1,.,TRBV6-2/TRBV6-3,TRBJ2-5,CASSWTGEGTQYF,TGTGCCAGCAGCTGGACAGGGGAAGGGACCCAGTACTTC
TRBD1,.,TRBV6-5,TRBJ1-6,CAIRAGTGFSSPLHF,TGTGCCATTCGCGCCGGGACAGGGTTTTCCTCACCCCTCCACTTT
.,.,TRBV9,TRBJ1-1,CASSAEGGVKNTEAFF,TGTGCCAGCAGCGCCGAGGGAGGGGTTAAGAACACTGAAGCTTTCTTT
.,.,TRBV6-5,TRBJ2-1,CASSTLVRGFNEQFF,TGTGCCAGCAGTACCTTAGTACGGGGTTTCAATGAGCAGTTCTTC
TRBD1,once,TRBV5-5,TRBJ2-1,CASSLFGGTGRATGEQFF,TGTGCCAGCAGCTTGTTCGGTGGGACAGGGCGGGCTACGGGTGAGCAGTTCTTC
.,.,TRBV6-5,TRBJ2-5,CASRFMRNQETQYF,TGTGCCAGCAGGTTCATGCGGAACCAAGAGACCCAGTACTTC
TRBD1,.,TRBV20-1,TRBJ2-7,CSASLQGANEQYF,TGCAGTGCTAGTCTACAGGGGGCGAACGAGCAGTACTTC
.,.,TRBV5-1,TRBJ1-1,CASSPQPRGASRSEAFF,TGCGCCAGCAGCCCGCAACCCCGGGGGGCCTCCCGGTCTGAAGCTTTCTTT
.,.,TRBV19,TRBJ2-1,CASSGEGGNEQFF,TGTGCCAGTAGTGGGGAGGGGGGCAATGAGCAGTTCTTC
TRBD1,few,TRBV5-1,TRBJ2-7,CASSGGTGASSYEQYF,TGCGCCAGCAGCGGGGGGACAGGGGCGAGCTCCTACGAGCAGTACTTC
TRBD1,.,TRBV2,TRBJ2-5,CASSWTGHETQYF,TGTGCCAGCAGTTGGACAGGGCATGAGACCCAGTACTTC
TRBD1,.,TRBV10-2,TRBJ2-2,CASSESDRGRAGELFF,TGCGCCAGCAGTGAGTCCGACAGGGGGAGGGCCGGGGAGCTGTTTTTT
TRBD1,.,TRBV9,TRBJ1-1,CASSVTGITEAFF,TGTGCCAGCAGCGTGACAGGGATCACTGAAGCTTTCTTT
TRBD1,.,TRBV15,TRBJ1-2,CATSATGGDYGYTF,TGTGCCACCAGCGCCACAGGGGGCGACTATGGCTACACCTTC
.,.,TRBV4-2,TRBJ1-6,CASSLEMSGQANSPLHF,TGTGCCAGCAGCCTCGAGATGAGTGGGCAGGCTAATTCACCCCTCCACTTT
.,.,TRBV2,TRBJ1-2,CASSRESNYGYTF,TGTGCCAGCAGCAGGGAATCTAACTATGGCTACACCTTC